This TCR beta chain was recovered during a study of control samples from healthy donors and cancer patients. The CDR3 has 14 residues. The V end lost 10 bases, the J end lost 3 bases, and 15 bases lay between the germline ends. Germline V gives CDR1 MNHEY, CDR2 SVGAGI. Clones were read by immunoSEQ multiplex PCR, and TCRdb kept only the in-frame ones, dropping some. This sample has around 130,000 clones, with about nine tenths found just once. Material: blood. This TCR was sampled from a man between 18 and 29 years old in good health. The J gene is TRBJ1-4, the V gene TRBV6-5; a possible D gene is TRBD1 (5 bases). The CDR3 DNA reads TGTGCCACCCAGTCGGGGCGGGCTAATGAAAAACTGTTTTTT. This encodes CATQSGRANEKLFF.